The 19 T cell receptor beta chains listed next were all sequenced from one sample in a study of T cells in Graves' hyperthyroidism and ophthalmopathy. Template material for amplifying TCR beta CDR3 regions consisted of RNA transcripts. The TCR CDR3 was amplified in a first-round RT-PCR using the HTBI primer set. MiXCR was run by TCRdb on the multiplex PCR reads, yielding one entry per CDR3 protein. The sample holds more than 350,000 distinct CDR3 sequences, roughly 15% seen once. Sequenced: blood. These receptors originate from a woman aged 60-75 years with Graves' ophthalmopathy.

This clonotype was recorded a few times. The chain employs TRBV30 and TRBJ1-2, with a tentative D call TRBD1 (6 bases). V was pared by 2 bases and J by 3 bases, with 19 bases between. The CDR3 has 16 amino acids. Germline loops: CDR1 GTSNPN, CDR2 SVGIG (reference sequence). In DNA, the CDR3 is TGTGCCTGGAGTCGGAGACTCCAGGGGAAAGACTATGGCTACACCTTC. Amino acids: CAWSRRLQGKDYGYTF.

This clonotype was detected many times. V and J are TRBV6-1 and TRBJ1-4; the D is unclear. V dropped 5 bases and J dropped 7 bases, with 20 bases sitting between them. The CDR3 has 16 residues. Germline CDR1 reads MNHNS; CDR2 reads SASEGT. The CDR3, as DNA: TGTGCCAGCAGTAAAACTTCTTCAGGCTATTTTGAAAAACTGTTTTTT. As protein: CASSKTSSGYFEKLFF.

This clonotype was seen ten or more times. The chain has TRBV6-1 and TRBJ1-1, with 7 bases aligning to TRBD1. CDR3 length equals 14 residues. The junction had 2 bases not matched to a gene; V was cut back by 4 bases and J by 0 bases. Germline V gives CDR1 MNHNS, CDR2 SASEGT. CDR3 DNA: TGTGCCAGCAGTGGAGGGACAGTGAACACTGAAGCTTTCTTT. Its translation: CASSGGTVNTEAFF.

This clonotype was seen repeatedly, ten times or more. This chain links TRBV28 with TRBJ2-1; TRBD2 might be the D (7 bases). V was shortened by 7 bases and J by 3 bases, with 13 bases between the two germline ends. The CDR3 spans 14 residues. From germline, CDR1 is MDHEN and CDR2 SYDVKM. The CDR3 region has the DNA TGTGCCAGCACTACAGGGAGGGTCTACAATGAGCAGTTCTTC. It translates to CASTTGRVYNEQFF.

This clonotype was observed many times. The genes are TRBV6-2 or TRBV6-3 and TRBJ2-5, with 7 nucleotides matching TRBD1. CDR1 and CDR2 (germline): MNHEY, SVGEGT. This CDR3 comprises 14 residues. Unmatched junction bases numbered 10, after V lost 5 bases and J lost 7 bases. CDR3 coding DNA: TGTGCCAGCAGTCAAGGACAGGCCCCAGGGACCCAGTACTTC. This sequence encodes CASSQGQAPGTQYF.

This clonotype was seen ten or more times. The rearrangement links TRBV28 to TRBJ1-2; 9 bases map to TRBD1. CDR1 and CDR2 from the germline V gene are MDHEN and SYDVKM. The CDR3 is 13 residues long. The V gene end was trimmed by 7 bases and the J gene end by 8 bases; junction bases not matched to a gene: 8. CDR3 sequence (DNA): TGTGCCAGCACCTCACGGACAGGGGACGGCTACACCTTC. Its translation: CASTSRTGDGYTF.

The chain uses TRBV30 and TRBJ2-1, with TRBD2 identical over 12 bases. The J segment lost 6 bases and the V segment lost 3 bases, leaving 6 bases of the junction unmatched. CDR3 length equals 15 residues. Germline lookup yields CDR1 GTSNPN and CDR2 SVGIG (reference sequence). CDR3 nucleotides: TGTGCCTGGAGCAAACTAGCGGGAGGTCGCAATGAGCAGTTCTTC. This gives the protein CAWSKLAGGRNEQFF.

This clonotype occurred many times. V usage is TRBV5-1 and J usage is TRBJ2-7, with D possibly TRBD2 on 6 matching bases. Germline-derived CDR1 and CDR2 are SGHRS and YFSETQ. The CDR3 sequence is 13 residues long. V was clipped by 0 bases and J by 4 bases, with 8 bases between them. CDR3 bases: TGCGCCAGCAGCTTGGGGGGGGAATACGAGCAGTACTTC. This gives the protein CASSLGGEYEQYF.

This clonotype was seen only a few times. J is TRBJ2-4 and V is TRBV12-3 or TRBV12-4; 7 bases map to TRBD1. Losses at the gene ends were 8 bases for V and 0 bases for J; bases not matched to a gene: 13. CDR3 length: 17 amino acids. CDR3 loop: CASDLRDRAIAKNIQYF. Written as DNA, the CDR3 is TGTGCCAGCGATCTTCGCGACAGGGCCATAGCCAAAAACATTCAGTACTTC.

This clonotype showed up many times. The chain uses TRBV12-3 or TRBV12-4 and TRBJ2-3; TRBD2 is a possible D gene (5 bases). CDR3 size: 15 residues. V was clipped by 7 bases and J by 4 bases, with 18 bases between them. In DNA, the CDR3 is TGTGCCAGCACCAAAGAGGGTGCTAGCCCAGATACGCAGTATTTT. Protein product: CASTKEGASPDTQYF.

This clonotype was picked up a small number of times. J is TRBJ1-2 and V is TRBV2; 7 positions match TRBD1. V lost 10 bases to trimming and J lost 4 bases; unmatched junction nucleotides: 3. The CDR3 is 11 amino acids. Germline assignment: CDR1 SNHLY and CDR2 FYNNEI. The CDR3 reads CANRGTYGYTF. The CDR3 region has the DNA TGTGCCAACAGGGGAACCTATGGCTACACCTTC.

This clonotype was observed a handful of times. V usage is TRBV19 and J usage is TRBJ2-6; D unresolved. The V and J ends lost 3 bases and 0 bases respectively, with 27 bases between them. This CDR3 has 22 residues. Germline values: CDR1 LNHDA, CDR2 SQIVND (reference sequence). The CDR3 DNA is TGTGCCAGTAGTATGTTCCATCCATCCGGGTTTACGGCGAACTCTGGGGCCAACGTCCTGACTTTC. Translation: CASSMFHPSGFTANSGANVLTF.

At least ten counts were recorded for this clonotype. This sequence joins TRBV2 and TRBJ1-2, with 10 nucleotides matching TRBD1. With V trimmed by 0 bases and J by 4 bases, 14 bases remained unmatched. Germline assignment: CDR1 SNHLY and CDR2 FYNNEI. The CDR3 extends over 19 amino acids. The CDR3 bases are TGTGCCAGCAGTGAAGCGCTTTGGGACAGGGGACCATTTTCCTATGGCTACACCTTC. It translates to CASSEALWDRGPFSYGYTF.

Comment on this clonotype: Relative to the germline gene, one junction end is altered; a read error may explain this. The V and J genes are TRBV6-1 and TRBJ1-4; D may be TRBD1 (5 bases). The germline gives CDR1 MNHNS, CDR2 SASEGT. The CDR3 loop spans 16 amino acids. CDR3 sequence reads: CASSEGRGAANEKLVF. The CDR3 DNA reads TGTGCCAGCAGTGAAGGGAGGGGAGCGGCTAATGAAAAACTGGTTTTT.

This clonotype was counted ten times or more. The chain carries TRBV13 and TRBJ1-2; D is uncertain. The CDR3 runs to 12 residues. CDR1 and CDR2 (germline): PRHDT, FYEKMQ (reference sequence). Trimming cost V 5 bases and J 8 bases, with 12 bases left between them. As DNA, the CDR3 is TGTGCCAGCAGCGTCCTGAGTGGAGGCTACACCTTC. Translated: CASSVLSGGYTF.

This clonotype was found many times. The chain recombines TRBV11-3 with TRBJ2-7; no definite D call. Germline assignment: CDR1 SGHNT and CDR2 YENEEA. CDR3 size: 10 residues. In nucleotides, the CDR3 is TGTGTCACGAGGCTCCTGGAGCAGTACTTC. Translation: CVTRLLEQYF.

Points on this clonotype: A much larger clonotype is one base distant, so this may be a read error. This chain joins TRBV24-1 and TRBJ2-5; D might be TRBD2 (6 bases). Trimming shortened V by 5 bases and J by 2 bases, and 14 bases separated the two germline ends. This CDR3 spans 15 amino acids. From germline, CDR1 is KGHDR and CDR2 SFDVKD. The CDR3 sequence: CATSAKGLTQETQYF. The DNA for the CDR3 is TGTGCCACCAGTGCCAAGGGACTTACACAAGAGACCCAGTACTTC.

This clonotype came up many times. The J gene is TRBJ1-4, the V gene TRBV3-1, with TRBD1 identical over 10 bases. CDR1 LGHDT and CDR2 YNNKEL come from the germline V gene (reference sequence). After removal of 3 bases from V and 10 bases from J, the junction contained 8 bases not matched to a gene. CDR3 length: 15 residues. The CDR3 protein is CASSQSDRGRGKLFF. CDR3 nucleotide sequence: TGTGCCAGCAGCCAGTCAGACAGGGGGCGCGGAAAACTGTTTTTT.

This clonotype was counted between two and nine times. A much larger clone lies a single base off, so this may be a read error. The chain recombines TRBV7-2 with TRBJ2-1; 8 bases agree with TRBD2. Trimming at V came to 0 bases and at J to 0 bases, leaving 1 base not matched to a gene. The length of the CDR3 is 16 residues. Germline assignment: CDR1 SGHTA and CDR2 FQGNSA. The CDR3 spells CASSLARGVSYNEQFF. DNA for the CDR3: TGTGCCAGCAGCTTAGCGCGGGGGGTCTCCTACAATGAGCAGTTCTTC.